The sequence of this TCR beta chain was determined in a study of blood T cell repertoires in COVID-19. The CDR3 is 16 residues long. Germline values: CDR1 MGHRA, CDR2 YSYEKL. V lost 0 bases to trimming and J lost 0 bases, with 11 bases between them. Resolution of symptoms, clearance, or two negative PCRs was present in recovered Cohort 3 donors. Per the study methods: Cell counts per sample came from amplifying reference gene primers. Assay: immunoSEQ multiplex PCR; the TCRdb copy retains only in-frame clones and omits some. Clone size and V and J calls were adopted from that table, with D and trimming inferred from the DNA. The sample records about 300,000 clones, approximately 88% being singletons.

The sequenced material came from PBMCs or T cells enriched from blood (not recorded which). J is TRBJ1-2 and V is TRBV4-1; no reliable D call. The clonotype originates from a woman between 40 and 55 years old who had recovered from COVID-19. CDR3 DNA: TGCGCCAGCAGCCAAGATCTCGGCCTAGCTAACTATGGCTACACCTTC. It translates to CASSQDLGLANYGYTF.